Reported below is one TCR beta chain. Antigen unknown. Per the germline V gene, CDR1 is SGHKS and CDR2 is YYEKEE (reference sequence). The CDR3 has 14 residues. V lost 4 bases, J lost 0 bases, and 8 bases lay in between. The data stem from a study of siplizumab effects on memory and regulatory T cells. Findings and caveats of the study: Contribution to the alloresponse seemed major for naive T cells, which also seemed more diverse than memory cells. Roughly 80-97% of proliferating clones (CD4+ or CD8+) could not be assigned a naive or memory phenotype.

Sequencing was performed with immunoSEQ multiplex PCR; in TCRdb, only in-frame clones are kept and a portion is missing. This table holds 55,000 to 80,000 clones, less than 80% found once. The V call is TRBV5-5, the J call TRBJ1-3; no reliable D call. This sequence was found in a human donor in good health. Input material: memory CD4+ T cells sorted from blood. The CDR3: CASSEGPSGNTIYF. CDR3 nucleotide sequence: TGTGCCAGCAGCGAAGGGCCCTCTGGAAACACCATATATTTT. Full variable domain (missing parts from reference TRBV5-5 and TRBJ1-3): DAGVTQSPTHLIKTRGQQVTLRCSPISGHKSVSWYQQVLGQGPQFIFQYYEKEERGRGNFPDRFSARQFPNYSSELNVNALLLGDSALYLCASSEGPSGNTIYFGEGSWLTVV.